A selection of T cell receptor beta chains follows, all from one sample in a study of vaccination effects on CD4 cells after COVID-19. No antigen has been assigned to these receptors. Profiled with immunoSEQ multiplex PCR; TCRdb holds only in-frame clones, not every one. Of 20,000 to 30,000 clones listed, roughly three quarters were seen once; the top ten hold roughly 8%. Material: CD4+ T cells from PBMCs cultured with SARS-CoV-2 spike peptides, obtained after COVID-19 vaccination. Receptors were obtained from a human donor who received a COVID-19 vaccine. Both conserved end residues are part of each CDR3. The order of the fields is D gene, clone size, V gene, J gene, CDR3 protein, CDR3 DNA. The D gene is left open where the match is weak. Clone size is not always given. Where it is, it says once, few, many or a class for expanded clones.

D gene: .; clone size: .; V gene: TRBV2; J gene: TRBJ2-3; CDR3 protein: CASSSDSTDTQYF; CDR3 DNA: TGTGCCAGCAGTTCCGACAGCACAGATACGCAGTATTTT
D gene: .; clone size: once; V gene: TRBV27; J gene: TRBJ2-7; CDR3 protein: CASSPGGLQVSSSYEQYF; CDR3 DNA: TGTGCCAGCAGTCCCGGGGGGCTACAGGTTTCAAGCTCCTACGAGCAGTACTTC
D gene: .; clone size: .; V gene: TRBV25-1; J gene: TRBJ1-4; CDR3 protein: CASSRGRQTATNEKLFF; CDR3 DNA: TGTGCCAGCTCAAGGGGAAGACAGACTGCAACTAATGAAAAACTGTTTTTT
D gene: .; clone size: .; V gene: TRBV5-1; J gene: TRBJ1-1; CDR3 protein: CASSLALGGTEAFF; CDR3 DNA: TGCGCCAGCAGCTTGGCCCTGGGGGGCACTGAAGCTTTCTTT
D gene: TRBD1; clone size: .; V gene: TRBV6-5; J gene: TRBJ1-2; CDR3 protein: CASSYSYGTGKGYTF; CDR3 DNA: TGTGCCAGCAGTTACAGCTATGGGACAGGGAAGGGCTACACCTTC
D gene: .; clone size: once; V gene: TRBV5-1; J gene: TRBJ1-2; CDR3 protein: CASSPGGSYAYGYTF; CDR3 DNA: TGCGCCAGCAGCCCGGGGGGGTCTTATGCCTATGGCTACACCTTC
D gene: .; clone size: few; V gene: TRBV19; J gene: TRBJ2-7; CDR3 protein: CASSQLDEQYF; CDR3 DNA: TGTGCCAGTAGTCAACTTGACGAGCAGTACTTC
D gene: .; clone size: .; V gene: TRBV7-2; J gene: TRBJ1-2; CDR3 protein: CASSRGYGYTF; CDR3 DNA: TGTGCCAGCAGCCGGGGGTATGGCTACACCTTC
D gene: TRBD1; clone size: .; V gene: TRBV19; J gene: TRBJ1-5; CDR3 protein: CASTGRQGWQPQHF; CDR3 DNA: TGTGCCAGTACAGGTCGACAGGGATGGCAGCCCCAGCATTTT
D gene: .; clone size: .; V gene: TRBV6-5; J gene: TRBJ2-3; CDR3 protein: CASSYSGVSTDTQYF; CDR3 DNA: TGTGCCAGCAGTTACTCGGGGGTTAGCACAGATACGCAGTATTTT
D gene: .; clone size: .; V gene: TRBV20-1; J gene: TRBJ1-1; CDR3 protein: CSGAVNTEAFF; CDR3 DNA: TGCAGTGGAGCGGTGAACACTGAAGCTTTCTTT
D gene: .; clone size: .; V gene: TRBV5-6; J gene: TRBJ2-7; CDR3 protein: CASSPPSGSVYEQYF; CDR3 DNA: TGTGCCAGCAGCCCCCCGAGTGGCTCCGTCTACGAGCAGTACTTC